This T cell receptor (beta chain) was documented in a study of blood T cell repertoires in COVID-19. Overall study: Sources were T cells, B-cell-depleted T cells, or PBMCs; the material itself was cDNA or gDNA.

The method was immunoSEQ multiplex PCR; TCRdb's version includes in-frame clones alone and lacks a portion of them. This table holds some 270,000 clones, approximately 85% found once. V lost 0 bases, J lost 7 bases, and 13 bases lay in between. In germline, CDR1 is MGHRA, CDR2 YSYEKL. This CDR3 region has 15 residues. This TCR was sampled from a human donor with COVID-19, enrolled during active disease. The donor label of this sample is uncertain. The chain has TRBV4-1 and TRBJ1-3, with D perhaps TRBD1 (6 bases). Input material: peripheral blood. The CDR3 here is CASSQDTGYGNTIYF. The CDR3 nucleotides are TGCGCCAGCAGCCAAGATACAGGGTATGGGAACACCATATATTTT.